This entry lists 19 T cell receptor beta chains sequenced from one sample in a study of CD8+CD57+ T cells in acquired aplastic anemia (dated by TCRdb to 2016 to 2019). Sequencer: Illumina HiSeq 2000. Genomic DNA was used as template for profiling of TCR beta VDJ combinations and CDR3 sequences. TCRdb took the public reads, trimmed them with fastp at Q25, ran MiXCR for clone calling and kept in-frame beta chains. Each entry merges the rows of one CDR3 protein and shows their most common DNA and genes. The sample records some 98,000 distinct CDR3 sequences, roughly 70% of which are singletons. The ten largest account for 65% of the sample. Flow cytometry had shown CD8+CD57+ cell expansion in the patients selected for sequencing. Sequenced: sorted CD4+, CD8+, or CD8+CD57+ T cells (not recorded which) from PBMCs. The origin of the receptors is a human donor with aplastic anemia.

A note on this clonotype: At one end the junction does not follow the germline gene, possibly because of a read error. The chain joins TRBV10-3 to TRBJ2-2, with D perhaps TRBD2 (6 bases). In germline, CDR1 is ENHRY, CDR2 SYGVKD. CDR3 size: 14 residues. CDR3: CAISESGSAGGLFF. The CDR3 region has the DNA TGTGCCATCAGTGAGTCTGGTTCGGCCGGGGGGCTGTTTTTT.

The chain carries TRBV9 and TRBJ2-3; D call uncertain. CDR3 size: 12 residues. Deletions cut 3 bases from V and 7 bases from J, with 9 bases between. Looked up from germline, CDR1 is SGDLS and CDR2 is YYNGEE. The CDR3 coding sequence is TGTGCCAGCAGCGAGGCGGCGAATACGCAGTATTTT. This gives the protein CASSEAANTQYF. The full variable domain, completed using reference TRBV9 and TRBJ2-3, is DSGVTQTPKHLITATGQRVTLRCSPRSGDLSVYWYQQSLDQGLQFLIQYYNGEERAKGNILERFSAQQFPDLHSELNLSSLELGDSALYFCASSEAANTQYFGPGTRLTVL.

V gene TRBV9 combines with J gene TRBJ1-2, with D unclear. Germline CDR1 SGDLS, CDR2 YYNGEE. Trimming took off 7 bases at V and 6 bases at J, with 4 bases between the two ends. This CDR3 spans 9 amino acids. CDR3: CASGDGYTF. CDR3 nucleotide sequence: TGTGCCAGCGGTGATGGCTACACCTTC.

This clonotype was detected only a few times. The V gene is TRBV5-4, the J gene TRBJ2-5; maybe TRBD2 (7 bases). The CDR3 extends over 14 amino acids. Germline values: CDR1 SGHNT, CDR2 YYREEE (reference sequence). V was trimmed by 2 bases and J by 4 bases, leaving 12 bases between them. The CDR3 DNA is TGTGCCAGCAGCTTTAGAGGGGGGGTAGAGACCCAGTACTTC. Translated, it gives CASSFRGGVETQYF.

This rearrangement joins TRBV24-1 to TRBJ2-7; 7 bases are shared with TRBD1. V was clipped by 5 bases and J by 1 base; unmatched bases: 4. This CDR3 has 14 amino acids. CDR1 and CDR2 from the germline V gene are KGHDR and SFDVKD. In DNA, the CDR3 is TGTGCCACCAGTGCCCCGGACAGGTCCTACGAGCAGTACTTC. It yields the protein CATSAPDRSYEQYF.

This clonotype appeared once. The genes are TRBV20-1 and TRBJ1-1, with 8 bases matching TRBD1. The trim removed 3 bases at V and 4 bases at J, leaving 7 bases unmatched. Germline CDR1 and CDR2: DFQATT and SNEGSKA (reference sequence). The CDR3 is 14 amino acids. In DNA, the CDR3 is TGCAGTGCTAGGGCCGGACAGGGAGTCACTGAAGCTTTCTTT. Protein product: CSARAGQGVTEAFF.

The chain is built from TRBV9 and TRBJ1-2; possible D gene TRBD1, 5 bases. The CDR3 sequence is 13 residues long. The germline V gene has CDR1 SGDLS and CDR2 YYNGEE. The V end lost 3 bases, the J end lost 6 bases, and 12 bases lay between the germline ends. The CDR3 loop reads CASSAGAGDGYTF. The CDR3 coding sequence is TGTGCCAGCAGCGCGGGAGCGGGGGATGGCTACACCTTC.

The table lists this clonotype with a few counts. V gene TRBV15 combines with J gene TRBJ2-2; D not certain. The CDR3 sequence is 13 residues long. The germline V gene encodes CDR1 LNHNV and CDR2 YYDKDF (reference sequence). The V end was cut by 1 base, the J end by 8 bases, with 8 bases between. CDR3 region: CATSRGFRGELFF. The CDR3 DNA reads TGTGCCACCAGCAGAGGGTTCCGAGGGGAGCTGTTTTTT.

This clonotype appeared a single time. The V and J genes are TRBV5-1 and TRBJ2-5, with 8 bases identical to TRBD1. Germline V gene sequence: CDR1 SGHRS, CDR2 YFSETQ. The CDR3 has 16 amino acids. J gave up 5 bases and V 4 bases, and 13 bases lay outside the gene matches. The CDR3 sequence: CASSKTGAPRTETQYF. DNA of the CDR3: TGCGCCAGCAGCAAGACAGGGGCCCCACGGACGGAGACCCAGTACTTC.

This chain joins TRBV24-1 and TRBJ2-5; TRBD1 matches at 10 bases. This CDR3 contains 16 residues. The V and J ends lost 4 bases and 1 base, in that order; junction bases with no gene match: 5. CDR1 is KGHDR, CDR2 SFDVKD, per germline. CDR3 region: CATSEVGQGGQETQYF. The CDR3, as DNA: TGTGCCACCAGTGAAGTCGGACAGGGGGGCCAAGAGACCCAGTACTTC.

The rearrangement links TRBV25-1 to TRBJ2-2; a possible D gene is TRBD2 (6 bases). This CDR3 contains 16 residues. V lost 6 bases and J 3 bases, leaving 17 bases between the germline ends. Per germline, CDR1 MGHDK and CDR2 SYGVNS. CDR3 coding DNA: TGTGCCAGCAGCCTAGATGCAGGCGGGGACACCGGGGAGCTGTTTTTT. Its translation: CASSLDAGGDTGELFF.

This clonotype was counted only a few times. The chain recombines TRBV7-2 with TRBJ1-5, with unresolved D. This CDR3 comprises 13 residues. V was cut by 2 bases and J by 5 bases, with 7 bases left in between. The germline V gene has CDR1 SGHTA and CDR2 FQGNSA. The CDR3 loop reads CASSLSWDQPQHF. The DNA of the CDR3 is TGTGCCAGCAGCTTATCGTGGGATCAGCCCCAGCATTTT.

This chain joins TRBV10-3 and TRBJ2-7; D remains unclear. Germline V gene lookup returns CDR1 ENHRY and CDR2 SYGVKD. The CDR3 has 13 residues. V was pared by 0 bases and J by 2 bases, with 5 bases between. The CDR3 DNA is TGTGCCATCAGTGAGTCAGCAACCTACGAGCAGTACTTC. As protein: CAISESATYEQYF.

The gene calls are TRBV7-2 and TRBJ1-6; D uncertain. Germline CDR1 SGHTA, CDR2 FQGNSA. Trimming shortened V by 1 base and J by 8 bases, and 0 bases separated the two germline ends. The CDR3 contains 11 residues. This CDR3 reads CASSLDSPLHF. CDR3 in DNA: TGTGCCAGCAGCTTAGATTCACCCCTCCACTTT.

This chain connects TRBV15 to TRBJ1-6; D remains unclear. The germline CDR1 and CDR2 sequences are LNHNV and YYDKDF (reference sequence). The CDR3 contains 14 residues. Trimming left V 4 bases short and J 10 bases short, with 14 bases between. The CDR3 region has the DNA TGTGCCACCAGCACGATAGGGTTAGCGTCACCCCTCCACTTT. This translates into CATSTIGLASPLHF.

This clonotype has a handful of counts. The CDR3 nucleotides read TGTGCCACCAGTGAAGGCACCGGGGAGCTGTTTTTT. Its translation is CATSEGTGELFF. The rearrangement joins TRBV24-1 to TRBJ2-2; D unclear. The CDR3 consists of 12 residues. V was shortened by 4 bases and J by 4 bases, with 3 bases between the two germline ends. CDR1 is KGHDR and CDR2 is SFDVKD in the germline V gene.

This chain's CDR3 is CASSGTGGGGISPLHF. CDR3 in DNA: TGCGCCAGCAGTGGCACAGGGGGCGGGGGGATTTCACCCCTCCACTTT. The chain joins TRBV10-1 to TRBJ1-6, with 9 bases fitting TRBD1. There are 16 residues in the CDR3. The germline CDR1 and CDR2 sequences are WNHNN and SYGVQD (reference sequence). V lost 4 bases to trimming and J lost 9 bases; unmatched junction nucleotides: 10.

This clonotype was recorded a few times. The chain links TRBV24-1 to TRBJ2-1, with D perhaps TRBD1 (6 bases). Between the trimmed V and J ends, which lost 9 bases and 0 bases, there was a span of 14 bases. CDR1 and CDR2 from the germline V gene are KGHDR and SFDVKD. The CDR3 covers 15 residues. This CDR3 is CATSRGQSSYNEQFF. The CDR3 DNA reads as TGTGCCACCTCCAGGGGCCAGAGCTCCTACAATGAGCAGTTCTTC.

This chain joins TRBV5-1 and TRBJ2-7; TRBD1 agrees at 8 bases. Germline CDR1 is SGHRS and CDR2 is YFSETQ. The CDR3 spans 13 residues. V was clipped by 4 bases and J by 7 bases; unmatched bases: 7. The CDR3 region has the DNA TGCGCCAGCAGCACCTTGACAGGGGATGAGCAGTACTTC. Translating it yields CASSTLTGDEQYF.